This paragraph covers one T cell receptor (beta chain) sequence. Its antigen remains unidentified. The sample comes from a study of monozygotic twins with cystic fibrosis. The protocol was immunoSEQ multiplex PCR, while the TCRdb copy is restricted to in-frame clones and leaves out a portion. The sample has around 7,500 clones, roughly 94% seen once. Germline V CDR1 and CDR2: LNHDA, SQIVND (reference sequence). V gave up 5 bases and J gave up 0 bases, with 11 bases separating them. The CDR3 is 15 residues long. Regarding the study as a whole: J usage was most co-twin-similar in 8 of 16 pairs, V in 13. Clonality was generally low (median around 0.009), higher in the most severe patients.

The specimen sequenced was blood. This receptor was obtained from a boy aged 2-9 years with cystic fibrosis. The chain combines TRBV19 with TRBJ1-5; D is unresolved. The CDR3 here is CASSPTGYSNQPQHF. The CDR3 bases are TGTGCCAGTAGTCCCACGGGGTATAGCAATCAGCCCCAGCATTTT.